The rows below give T cell receptor beta chains drawn from one sample of a study of lymphopenia after photon versus proton radiotherapy. The data were produced by immunoSEQ multiplex PCR, yet TCRdb's version contains in-frame clones alone and is incomplete. The sample lists tens of thousands of clones, about 81% occurring once. Sequenced material: peripheral blood, taken from a patient treated with proton-based radiotherapy. Receptor source: a man aged 55 to 70 with pancreatic cancer. The CDR3 runs from the conserved cysteine through the conserved F or W. A D gene is named only where the DNA matches it firmly. A row's size may be missing; if present it is once, few, many or a size class.

>TRBV19|TRBJ2-7|few|-
TGTGCCAGTAGTATAGAAGGAGGCTACGAGCAGTACTTC
CASSIEGGYEQYF
>TRBV19|TRBJ2-3|-|-
TGTGCCAGTAGAGCGATTGGGATCTTCACAGATACGCAGTATTTT
CASRAIGIFTDTQYF
>TRBV27|TRBJ1-2|-|TRBD1
TGTGCCAGCAGTCCAGCGGACAGGGATGGCTACACCTTC
CASSPADRDGYTF
>TRBV4-1|TRBJ1-5|-|-
TGCGCCAGCAGCCAAGTTGGCACTTCGGGCGGCAATCAGCCCCAGCATTTT
CASSQVGTSGGNQPQHF
>TRBV7-9|TRBJ2-3|-|TRBD2
TGTGCCAGCAGCTTACTAGCGGGGGGTACGCCAGATACGCAGTATTTT
CASSLLAGGTPDTQYF
>TRBV10-3|TRBJ1-1|few|-
TGTGCCATCAGTGAAACGGGGACTGTGAACACTGAAGCTTTCTTT
CAISETGTVNTEAFF
>TRBV28|TRBJ1-2|once|-
TGTGCCAGCAGCCTAGGGACTAACTATGGCTACACCTTC
CASSLGTNYGYTF
>TRBV28|TRBJ1-3|once|-
TGTGCCAGCAACTGGGGGGCAAAAGGAAACACCATATATTTT
CASNWGAKGNTIYF
>TRBV9|TRBJ2-1|-|-
TGTGCCAGCAGCGTAGATAGCGGTTCCTACAATGAGCAGTTCTTC
CASSVDSGSYNEQFF
>TRBV5-4|TRBJ2-2|-|-
TGTGCCAGTTCCTCTCGAGGAGGGAAAGAGGAGCTGTTTTTT
CASSSRGGKEELFF
>TRBV28|TRBJ2-1|-|-
TGTGCCAGCAGTACCTCTAGGGATGAGCAGTTCTTC
CASSTSRDEQFF
>TRBV28|TRBJ1-3|once|TRBD1
TGTGCCAGCAGTTGGCAGGGGGCGCGAGGAAACACCATATATTTT
CASSWQGARGNTIYF
>TRBV29-1|TRBJ2-3|-|TRBD2
TGCAGCGTTCTAGCGGGAGAAGGAGATACGCAGTATTTT
CSVLAGEGDTQYF
>TRBV20-1|TRBJ1-2|-|-
TGCAGTGCTAGTAAAACAGATGGCTACACCTTC
CSASKTDGYTF
>TRBV7-9|TRBJ2-5|-|-
TGTGCCAGCAGCCTACCGACGAGGAGGGTGTGGGAGACCCAGTACTTC
CASSLPTRRVWETQYF
>TRBV11-2|TRBJ2-5|-|TRBD1
TGTGCCAGCAGCGGAAAGACAGGGCCGGAGACCCAGTACTTC
CASSGKTGPETQYF
>TRBV28|TRBJ2-5|-|TRBD1
TGTGCCAGCAGCTCGCACGGGACAGGACAAGAGACCCAGTACTTC
CASSSHGTGQETQYF
>TRBV7-9|TRBJ1-1|-|-
TGTGCCAGCAGCCAAGAGAACACTGAAGCTTTCTTT
CASSQENTEAFF
>TRBV2|TRBJ2-1|-|TRBD2
TGTGCCAGCGGGACTAGCGGGAGCGTATACAATGAGCAGTTCTTC
CASGTSGSVYNEQFF
>TRBV5-1|TRBJ2-1|-|-
TGCGCCAGCAGCCCCAGCGGTCACTCCTACAATGAGCAGTTCTTC
CASSPSGHSYNEQFF
>TRBV7-2|TRBJ2-3|-|-
TGTGCCAGCAGCCCCCGAAGGGAAGATACGCAGTATTTT
CASSPRREDTQYF
>TRBV5-1|TRBJ2-4|-|-
TGCGCCAGCAGCTTGGTAGGAGGGGGTAAAAACATTCAGTACTTC
CASSLVGGGKNIQYF
>TRBV4-1|TRBJ2-2|-|-
TGCGCCAGCAGCCACAGTACCGGGGAGCTGTTTTTT
CASSHSTGELFF
>TRBV5-5|TRBJ1-4|-|-
TGTGCCAGCAGCTTGGGCAGGGCTGAAAAACTGTTTTTT
CASSLGRAEKLFF
>TRBV28|TRBJ1-1|-|-
TGTGCCAGCAGTTTTGAGGGAAGAGGCACTGAAGCTTTCTTT
CASSFEGRGTEAFF
>TRBV7-3|TRBJ1-2|-|TRBD1
TGTGCCAGCAGCTCAGGACAGGGACACTATGGCTACACCTTC
CASSSGQGHYGYTF
>TRBV7-2|TRBJ2-5|-|TRBD2
TGTGCCAGCACCCTTCCTTTGCGGGAGGGTCGCCAAGAGACCCAGTACTTC
CASTLPLREGRQETQYF
>TRBV7-9|TRBJ2-1|-|TRBD2
TGTGCCAGCAGCTTATTGGCTAGCGGGATATACAATGAGCAGTTCTTC
CASSLLASGIYNEQFF
>TRBV4-2|TRBJ2-3|-|-
TGTGCCAGCAGCCGTAGCGGTAGCACAGATACGCAGTATTTT
CASSRSGSTDTQYF
>TRBV9|TRBJ2-5|-|-
TGTGCCAGCAGCGCGAACAAGAGAGGGGGGGAGACCCAGTACTTC
CASSANKRGGETQYF
>TRBV7-2|TRBJ2-2|-|-
TGTGCCAGCAGCCATGCCGGGGGCGTGCTGTTTTTT
CASSHAGGVLFF
>TRBV7-9|TRBJ2-2|few|-
TGTGCCAGCAGCAGAACAGCCCTCGGCGGGGAGCTGTTTTTT
CASSRTALGGELFF
>TRBV7-6|TRBJ2-7|-|TRBD2
TGTGCCAGCAGTACCACTAGCGGGAGCTCCTACGAGCAGTACTTC
CASSTTSGSSYEQYF
>TRBV5-1|TRBJ2-1|-|-
TGCGCCAGCACTGGGACATTCCACAATGAGCAGTTCTTC
CASTGTFHNEQFF
>TRBV4-2|TRBJ1-1|-|-
TGTGCCAGCAGCCGGGAGGGGACGCCGGACACTGAAGCTTTCTTT
CASSREGTPDTEAFF
>TRBV5-8|TRBJ1-1|-|-
TGTGCCAGCAGCTTGGTTCAGGGGCTTGGCACTGAAGCTTTCTTT
CASSLVQGLGTEAFF
>TRBV28|TRBJ1-2|-|TRBD1
TGTGCCACCTTGACAGGGGCCCGCAGCGGCTATGGCTACACCTTC
CATLTGARSGYGYTF
>TRBV19|TRBJ2-7|few|TRBD1
TGTGCCAGTAGTATAGTTGGGACAGGGGGCAACGAGCAGTACTTC
CASSIVGTGGNEQYF
>TRBV2|TRBJ2-7|-|-
TGTGCCAGCACCCAGGGGGAACTAGCGGCCGTCTACGAGCAGTACTTC
CASTQGELAAVYEQYF
>TRBV4-1|TRBJ1-5|few|-
TGCGCCAGCAGCCCTCAAGGCAGTAGGGCTCATAGCAATCAGCCCCAGCATTTT
CASSPQGSRAHSNQPQHF
>TRBV28|TRBJ2-5|-|-
TGTGCCAGCAGAAGGGGGGGGCGGGAGACCCAGTACTTC
CASRRGGRETQYF
>TRBV28|TRBJ1-5|-|TRBD1
TGTGCCAGCAGTGGGGGACAGGGGGTTATAGGCAATCAGCCCCAGCATTTT
CASSGGQGVIGNQPQHF
>TRBV6-1|TRBJ1-4|-|TRBD1
TGTGCCAGCGGTCCGACAGGGATGGGGGAAAAACTGTTTTTT
CASGPTGMGEKLFF
>TRBV18|TRBJ2-1|once|-
TGTGCCAGCTCACCGGGCCTAGATGACGAGCAGTTCTTC
CASSPGLDDEQFF
>TRBV28|TRBJ1-2|-|-
TGTGCCAGCAGTCTAACCGGTCCGGGGGGTTATGGCTACACCTTC
CASSLTGPGGYGYTF
>TRBV6-1|TRBJ1-2|-|-
TGTGCCAGCAGTGACGGCCCCCTGGGCTACACCTTC
CASSDGPLGYTF
>TRBV11-3|TRBJ2-2|-|-
TGTGCCAGCAGAGGCGGGGAGCTGTTTTTT
CASRGGELFF
>TRBV19|TRBJ1-1|-|-
TGTGCCAGTAGTATCTCAATGGGGGCCACTGAAGCTTTCTTT
CASSISMGATEAFF
>TRBV19|TRBJ2-4|-|-
TGTGCCAGTAGCCCCCCTGGAGGGGGCGTCAACATTCAGTACTTC
CASSPPGGGVNIQYF
>TRBV30|TRBJ2-3|once|-
TGTGCCTGGAATCAACAGGCCCGCACAGATACGCAGTATTTT
CAWNQQARTDTQYF
>TRBV7-2|TRBJ1-1|-|-
TGTGCCAGCAGCTTAGTCCAGGGGATGGGGACTGAAGCTTTCTTT
CASSLVQGMGTEAFF
>TRBV19|TRBJ2-3|-|TRBD2
TGTGCCAGTAGGCACCTCACTAGCGGGGCCAGAGATACGCAGTATTTT
CASRHLTSGARDTQYF
>TRBV11-2|TRBJ1-1|-|-
TGTGCCAGCAGCTTATGGGCCGGGACAAGGTCCACTGAAGCTTTCTTT
CASSLWAGTRSTEAFF
>TRBV11-1|TRBJ2-1|-|-
TGTGCCAGCAGCTTAAGGTTGGCGGCGGAGCAGTTCTTC
CASSLRLAAEQFF
>TRBV7-9|TRBJ1-1|-|-
TGTGCCAGCAGACATAACCGGGCCAGGAACACTGAAGCTTTCTTT
CASRHNRARNTEAFF
>TRBV6-6|TRBJ1-1|-|-
TGTGCCAGCACCCCGGACACGAACACTGAAGCTTTCTTT
CASTPDTNTEAFF
>TRBV19|TRBJ2-2|-|-
TGTGCCAGTAGTATAAGCGGGGAGCTGTTTTTT
CASSISGELFF